What follows are 7 T cell receptor beta chains derived from one specimen sequenced in a study of vaccination effects on CD4 cells after COVID-19. Before sequencing took place, the ViraFEST assay used viral peptide pools to expand antigen-specific CD4+ T cells. Investigators separated out CD4+ T cells once around eleven days of culture had passed. TCRdb's table, derived via immunoSEQ multiplex PCR, lists solely in-frame clones and lacks some. The sample has around 54,000 clones, around 75% seen once; the top ten hold 2.4%. No cognate antigen is known for these TCRs. The sequenced sample was CD4+ T cells from PBMCs cultured with HCoV-229E spike peptides, obtained before COVID-19 vaccination. These receptor sequences come from a human donor who received a COVID-19 vaccine.

This clone was found a few times. V usage is TRBV10-1 and J usage is TRBJ2-5; maybe TRBD2 (6 bases). V was clipped by 0 bases and J by 6 bases, with 23 bases between them. The germline gives CDR1 WNHNN, CDR2 SYGVQD (reference sequence). The CDR3 is 18 amino acids. The CDR3 nucleotides are TGCGCCAGCAGTGAGTCGATCTCGGGCCGGACTACCTCGAAGACCCAGTACTTC. It specifies CASSESISGRTTSKTQYF.

This clone has a single count. One junction end does not reproduce the germline sequence, and a read error may be involved. The chain links TRBV4-1 to TRBJ1-4, with D maybe TRBD1 (6 bases). There are 17 residues in the CDR3. From germline, CDR1 is MGHRA and CDR2 YSYEKL. DNA for the CDR3: TGCGCCAGCAGCCCACCGCAGGGGTCGGCAACTAATGAAAAACTCTTTTTT. Protein sequence: CASSPPQGSATNEKLFF.

This rearrangement joins TRBV2 to TRBJ2-2; D is unclear. Trimming left V 6 bases short and J 1 base short, with 6 bases between. The germline V gene has CDR1 SNHLY and CDR2 FYNNEI. This CDR3 is built from 13 residues. This CDR3 reads CASSRQNTGELFF. The CDR3 nucleotides are TGTGCCAGCAGCAGACAGAACACCGGGGAGCTGTTTTTT.

This chain connects TRBV29-1 to TRBJ2-3; D unclear. Trimming took 5 bases from V and 7 from J, leaving 7 bases between them. The CDR3 runs 10 residues. Germline values: CDR1 SQVTM, CDR2 ANQGSEA. The DNA for the CDR3 is TGCAGCGTTTATGTGAATACGCAGTATTTT. Translated: CSVYVNTQYF.

The V and J genes are TRBV9 and TRBJ2-2, with 13 bases that match TRBD2. The CDR3 covers 16 residues. V dropped 3 bases and J dropped 5; count of bases not matched to a gene: 4. Germline lookup yields CDR1 SGDLS and CDR2 YYNGEE. The CDR3 DNA reads TGTGCCAGCAGCGGAGGACTAGCGGGGGTGACCGGGGAGCTGTTTTTT. Protein sequence: CASSGGLAGVTGELFF.

The genes are TRBV6-5 and TRBJ2-1, with TRBD1 as a possible D gene (6 bases). The CDR3 contains 12 residues. Trimming pared 5 bases from V and 12 bases from J, leaving 14 bases between. CDR1 is MNHEY and CDR2 is SVGAGI in the germline V gene. The CDR3 spells CASSNPRTAQFF. The CDR3 coding sequence is TGTGCCAGCAGTAATCCCCGGACAGCGCAGTTCTTC.

V gene TRBV21-1 combines with J gene TRBJ1-1. TRBV21-1 is shown as a pseudogene. The CDR3 length is 14 residues. CDR3 loop: CASRDRPRGTEAFF. CDR3 nucleotide sequence: TGTGCCAGCAGAGACCGCCCCCGGGGGACTGAAGCTTTCTTT.